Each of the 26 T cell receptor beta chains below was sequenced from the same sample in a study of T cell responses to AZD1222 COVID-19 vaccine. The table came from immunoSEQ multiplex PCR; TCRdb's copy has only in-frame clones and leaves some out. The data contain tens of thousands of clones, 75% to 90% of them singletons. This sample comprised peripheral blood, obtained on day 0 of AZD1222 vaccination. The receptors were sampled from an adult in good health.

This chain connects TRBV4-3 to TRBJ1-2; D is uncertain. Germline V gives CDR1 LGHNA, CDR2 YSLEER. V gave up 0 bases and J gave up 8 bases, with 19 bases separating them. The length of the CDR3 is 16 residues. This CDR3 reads CASSQDFDRLLGGYTF. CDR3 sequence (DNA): TGCGCCAGCAGCCAAGATTTTGATAGGTTACTAGGGGGCTACACCTTC.

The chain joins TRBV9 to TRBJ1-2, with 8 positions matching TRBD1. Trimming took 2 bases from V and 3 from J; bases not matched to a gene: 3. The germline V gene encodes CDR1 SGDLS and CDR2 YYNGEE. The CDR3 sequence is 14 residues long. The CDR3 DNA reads TGTGCCAGCAGCGTCGGACAGGGCGACTATGGCTACACCTTC. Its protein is CASSVGQGDYGYTF.

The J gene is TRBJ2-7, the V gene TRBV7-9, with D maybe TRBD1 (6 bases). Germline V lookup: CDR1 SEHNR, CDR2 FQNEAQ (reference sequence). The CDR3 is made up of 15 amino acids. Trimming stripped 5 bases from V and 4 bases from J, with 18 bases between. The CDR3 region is CASSPRWGPSYEQYF. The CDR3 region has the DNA TGTGCCAGCAGCCCCCGCTGGGGGCCAAGTTACGAGCAGTACTTC. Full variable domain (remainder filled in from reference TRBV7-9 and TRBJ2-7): DTGVSQNPRHKITKRGQNVTFRCDPISEHNRLYWYRQTLGQGPEFLTYFQNEAQLEKSRLLSDRFSAERPKGSFSTLEIQRTEQGDSAMYLCASSPRWGPSYEQYFGPGTRLTVT.

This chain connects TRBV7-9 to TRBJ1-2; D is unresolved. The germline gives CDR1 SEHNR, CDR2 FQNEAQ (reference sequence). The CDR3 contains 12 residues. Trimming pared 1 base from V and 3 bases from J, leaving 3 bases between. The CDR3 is CASSLDHYGYTF. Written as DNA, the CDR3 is TGTGCCAGCAGCTTAGATCACTATGGCTACACCTTC.

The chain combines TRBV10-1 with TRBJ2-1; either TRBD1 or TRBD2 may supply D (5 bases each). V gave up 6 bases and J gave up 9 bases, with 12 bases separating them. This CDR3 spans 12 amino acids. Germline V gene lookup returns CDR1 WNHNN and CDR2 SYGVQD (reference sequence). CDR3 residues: CASSRGTSEQFF. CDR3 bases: TGCGCCAGCAGCCGTGGGACGAGTGAGCAGTTCTTC.

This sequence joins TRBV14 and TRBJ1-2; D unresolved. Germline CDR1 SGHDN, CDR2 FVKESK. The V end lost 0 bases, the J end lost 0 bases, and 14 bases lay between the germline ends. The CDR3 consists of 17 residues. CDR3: CASSQDREDRANYGYTF. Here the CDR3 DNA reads TGTGCCAGCAGCCAAGATCGAGAGGACCGAGCTAACTATGGCTACACCTTC.

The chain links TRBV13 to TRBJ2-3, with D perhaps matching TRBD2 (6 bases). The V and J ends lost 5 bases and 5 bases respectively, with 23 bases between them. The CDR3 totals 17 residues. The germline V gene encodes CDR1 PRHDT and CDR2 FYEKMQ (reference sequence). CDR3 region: CASSPYPRGPLQDTQYF. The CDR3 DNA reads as TGTGCCAGCAGCCCGTACCCGCGGGGACCCTTGCAAGATACGCAGTATTTT.

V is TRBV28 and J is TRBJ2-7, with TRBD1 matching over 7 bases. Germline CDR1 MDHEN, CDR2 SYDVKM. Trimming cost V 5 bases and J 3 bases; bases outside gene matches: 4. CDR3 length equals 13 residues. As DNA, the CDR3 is TGTGCCAGCAGTCGGCCAGGGGGCTACGAGCAGTACTTC. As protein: CASSRPGGYEQYF.

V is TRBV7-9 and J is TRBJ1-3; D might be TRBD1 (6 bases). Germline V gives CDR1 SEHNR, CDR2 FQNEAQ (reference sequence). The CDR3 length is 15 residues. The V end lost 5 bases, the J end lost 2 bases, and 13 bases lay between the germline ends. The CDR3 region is CASSSGYRAGNTIYF. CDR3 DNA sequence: TGTGCCAGCAGCAGTGGATACAGGGCTGGAAACACCATATATTTT.

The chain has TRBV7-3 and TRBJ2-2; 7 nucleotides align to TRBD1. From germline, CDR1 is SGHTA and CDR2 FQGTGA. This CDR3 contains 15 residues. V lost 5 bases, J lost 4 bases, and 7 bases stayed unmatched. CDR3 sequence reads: CASSPRQGITGELFF. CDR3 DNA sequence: TGTGCCAGCAGCCCTCGACAGGGTATCACCGGGGAGCTGTTTTTT.

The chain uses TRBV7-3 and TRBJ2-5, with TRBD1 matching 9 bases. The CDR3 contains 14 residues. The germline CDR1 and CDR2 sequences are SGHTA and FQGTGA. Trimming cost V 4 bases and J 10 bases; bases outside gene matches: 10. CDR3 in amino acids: CASSSGGTGYGQYF. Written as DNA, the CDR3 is TGTGCCAGCAGCTCAGGCGGGACAGGGTATGGCCAGTACTTC.

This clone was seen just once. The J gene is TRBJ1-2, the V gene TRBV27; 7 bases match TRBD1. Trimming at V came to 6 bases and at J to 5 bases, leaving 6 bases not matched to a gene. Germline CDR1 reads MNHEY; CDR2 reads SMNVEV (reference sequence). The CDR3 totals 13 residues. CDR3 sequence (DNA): TGTGCCAGCAGGAGGGACAGCAAATATGGCTACACCTTC. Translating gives CASRRDSKYGYTF.

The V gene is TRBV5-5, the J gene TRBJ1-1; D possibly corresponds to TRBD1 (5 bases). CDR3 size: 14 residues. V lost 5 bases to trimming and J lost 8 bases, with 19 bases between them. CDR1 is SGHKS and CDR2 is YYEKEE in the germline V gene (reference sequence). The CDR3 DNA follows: TGTGCCAGCAGAAAGCATGAGGGGTTTTGGGAAGCTTTCTTT. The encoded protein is CASRKHEGFWEAFF.

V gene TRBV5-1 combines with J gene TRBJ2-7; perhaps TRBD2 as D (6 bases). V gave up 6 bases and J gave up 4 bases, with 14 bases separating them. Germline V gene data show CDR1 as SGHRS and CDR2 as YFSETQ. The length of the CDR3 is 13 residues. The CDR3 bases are TGCGCCAGCAAGGCCAGTGGGACTTACGAGCAGTACTTC. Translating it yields CASKASGTYEQYF.

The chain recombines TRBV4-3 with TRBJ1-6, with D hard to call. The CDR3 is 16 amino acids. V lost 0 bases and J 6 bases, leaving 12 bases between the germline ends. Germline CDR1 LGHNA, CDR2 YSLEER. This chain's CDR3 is CASSQEVPGVNSPLHF. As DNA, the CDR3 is TGCGCCAGCAGCCAAGAGGTCCCAGGCGTTAATTCACCCCTCCACTTT.

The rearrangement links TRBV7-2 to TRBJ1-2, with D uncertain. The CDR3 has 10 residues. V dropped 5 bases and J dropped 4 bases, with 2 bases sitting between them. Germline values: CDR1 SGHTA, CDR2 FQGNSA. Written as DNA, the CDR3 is TGTGCCAGCAGCCTCTATGGCTACACCTTC. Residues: CASSLYGYTF. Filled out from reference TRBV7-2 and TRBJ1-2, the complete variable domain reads GAGVSQSPSNKVTEKGKDVELRCDPISGHTALYWYRQSLGQGLEFLIYFQGNSAPDKSGLPSDRFSAERTGGSVSTLTIQRTQQEDSAVYLCASSLYGYTFGSGTRLTVV.

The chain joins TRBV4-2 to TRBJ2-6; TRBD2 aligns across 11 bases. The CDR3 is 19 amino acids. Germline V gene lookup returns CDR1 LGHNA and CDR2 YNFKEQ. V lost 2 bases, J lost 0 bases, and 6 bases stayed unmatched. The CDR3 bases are TGTGCCAGCAGCCAAATGGCTAGCGGGGGGCTCTCTGGGGCCAACGTCCTGACTTTC. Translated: CASSQMASGGLSGANVLTF.

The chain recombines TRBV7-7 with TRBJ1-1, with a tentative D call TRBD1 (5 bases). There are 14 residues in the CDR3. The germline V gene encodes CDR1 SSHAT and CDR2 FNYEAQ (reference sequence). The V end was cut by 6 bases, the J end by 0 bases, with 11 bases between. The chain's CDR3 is CASSPGLMNTEAFF. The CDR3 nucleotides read TGTGCCAGCAGTCCGGGACTGATGAACACTGAAGCTTTCTTT.

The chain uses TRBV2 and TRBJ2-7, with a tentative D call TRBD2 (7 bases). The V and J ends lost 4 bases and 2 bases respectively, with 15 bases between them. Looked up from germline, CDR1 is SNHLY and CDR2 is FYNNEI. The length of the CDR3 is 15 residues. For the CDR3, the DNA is TGTGCCAGCAGTGCGCAGGGGAGGGGCCCCTACGAGCAGTACTTC. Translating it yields CASSAQGRGPYEQYF. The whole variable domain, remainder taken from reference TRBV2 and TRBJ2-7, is EPEVTQTPSHQVTQMGQEVILRCVPISNHLYFYWYRQILGQKVEFLVSFYNNEISEKSEIFDDQFSVERPDGSNFTLKIRSTKLEDSAMYFCASSAQGRGPYEQYFGPGTRLTVT.

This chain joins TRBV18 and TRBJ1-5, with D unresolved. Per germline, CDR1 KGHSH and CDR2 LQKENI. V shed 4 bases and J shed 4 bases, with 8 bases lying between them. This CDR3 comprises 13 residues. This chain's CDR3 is CASSQRANQPQHF. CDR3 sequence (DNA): TGTGCCAGCTCACAGAGAGCTAATCAGCCCCAGCATTTT.

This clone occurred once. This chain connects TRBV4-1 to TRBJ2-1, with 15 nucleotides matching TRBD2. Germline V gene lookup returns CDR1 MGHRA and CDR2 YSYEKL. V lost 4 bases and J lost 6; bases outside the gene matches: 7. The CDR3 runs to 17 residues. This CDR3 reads CASSLRTSGGAFNEQFF. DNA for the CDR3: TGCGCCAGCAGCCTCCGGACTAGCGGGGGGGCTTTCAATGAGCAGTTCTTC.

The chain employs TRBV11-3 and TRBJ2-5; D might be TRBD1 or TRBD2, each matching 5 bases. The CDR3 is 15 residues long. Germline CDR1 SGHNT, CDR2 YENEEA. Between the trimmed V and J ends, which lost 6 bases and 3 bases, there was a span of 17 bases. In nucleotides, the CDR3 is TGTGCCAGCAGGCTAGCAGGGTCTGGGGAAGAGACCCAGTACTTC. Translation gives CASRLAGSGEETQYF.

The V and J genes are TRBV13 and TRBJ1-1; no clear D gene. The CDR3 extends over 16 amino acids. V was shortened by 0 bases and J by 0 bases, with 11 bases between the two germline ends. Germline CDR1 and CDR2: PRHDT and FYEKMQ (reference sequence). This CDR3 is CASSLGSPVMNTEAFF. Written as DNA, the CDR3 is TGTGCCAGCAGCTTAGGTTCGCCTGTGATGAACACTGAAGCTTTCTTT.

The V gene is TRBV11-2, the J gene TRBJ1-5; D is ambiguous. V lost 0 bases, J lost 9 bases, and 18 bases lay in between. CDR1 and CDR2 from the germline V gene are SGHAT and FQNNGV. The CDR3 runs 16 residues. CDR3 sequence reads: CASSLENGEGHSPQHF. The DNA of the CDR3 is TGTGCCAGCAGCTTAGAAAACGGGGAGGGTCACTCGCCCCAGCATTTT.

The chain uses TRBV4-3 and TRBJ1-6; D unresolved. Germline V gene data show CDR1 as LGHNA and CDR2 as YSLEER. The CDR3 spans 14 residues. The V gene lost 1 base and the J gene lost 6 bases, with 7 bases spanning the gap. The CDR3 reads CASSQGRFNSPLHF. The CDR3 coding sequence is TGCGCCAGCAGCCAAGGACGGTTTAATTCACCCCTCCACTTT.

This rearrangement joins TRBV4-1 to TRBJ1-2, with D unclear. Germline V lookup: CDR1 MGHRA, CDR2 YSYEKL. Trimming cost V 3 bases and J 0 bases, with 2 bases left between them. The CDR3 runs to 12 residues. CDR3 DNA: TGCGCCAGCAGCCAGGCTAACTATGGCTACACCTTC. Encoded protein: CASSQANYGYTF.